This T cell receptor (beta chain) was found in a study of blood T cell repertoires in COVID-19. Turning to the study itself: Material from acute and convalescent COVID-19 was sourced from the United States, Italy and Spain.

The data were produced by immunoSEQ multiplex PCR, yet TCRdb's version contains in-frame clones alone and is incomplete. The table lists under 200,000 clones, more than 65% of them singletons. Seattle patients were enrolled during active infection and followed longitudinally. There are 13 residues in the CDR3. Germline V CDR1 and CDR2: LNHNV, YYDKDF (reference sequence). V was shortened by 5 bases and J by 5 bases, with 12 bases between the two germline ends. The sequence was obtained from a woman aged 60-75 years with COVID-19, enrolled during active disease. The sample comprised peripheral blood. J is TRBJ2-5 and V is TRBV15; D perhaps matches TRBD1 (5 bases). The CDR3 coding sequence is TGTGCCACCAGCCCAGGGTCTGGGGAGACCCAGTACTTC. Its protein is CATSPGSGETQYF.